This TCR beta chain was documented in a study of blood T cell repertoires in COVID-19. Study-level background: Samples of COVID-19 (acute and convalescent) were obtained from the United States, Italy and Spain. PBMCs, B-cell-depleted T cells, or T cells were the source of the cDNA or gDNA that made up the material.

This clone was seen once. In the original analysis: Amplification with reference gene primers provided the estimates of nucleated cell counts. Using immunoSEQ multiplex PCR, the repertoire was profiled, and TCRdb retains in-frame clones only, with some absent. D and trimming were read from the DNA, whereas the V and J calls and clone size are those reported in that table. The table has about 130,000 clones, 81% seen once. CDR1 is LGHDT, CDR2 YNNKEL, per germline (reference sequence). The CDR3 contains 16 residues. J was trimmed by 10 bases and V by 0 bases; bases with no gene match: 7. This chain uses TRBV3-1 (or the pseudogene TRBV3-2) with TRBJ1-6; TRBD1 aligns across 9 bases. The sample consisted of peripheral blood. This sequence originates from a woman aged 55-70 years with active or convalescent COVID-19. This CDR3 reads CASSQDWTGAGSPLHF. The CDR3 nucleotides read TGTGCCAGCAGCCAAGATTGGACAGGGGCAGGATCACCCCTCCACTTT.